The 18 T cell receptor beta chains listed next were all sequenced from one sample in a study of CXCR3-negative and CXCR3-positive naive CD8 T cells. The TRB cDNA libraries were prepared by 5' RACE with UMI labels. TCRdb reprocessed the 5' RACE reads; each CDR3 protein has one entry and no DNA is given. This specimen shows about 130,000 distinct CDR3 sequences; the ten leading clones hold 0.25% to 0.35%. Sequenced material: naive CXCR3- CD8+ T cells from blood. Indicated subset: CD45RO-CCR7+CD27+CD95- naive CD8+ T cells lacking CXCR3 (TNR3-). The receptors shown here come from a human donor in good health. Some clones in this sample may be carry-over from other donors' samples.

This rearrangement joins TRBV6-2 or TRBV6-3 to TRBJ2-5. Per the germline V gene, CDR1 is MNHEY and CDR2 is SVGEGT. The CDR3 runs to 13 residues. CDR3: CASSISAQETQYF.

The genes are TRBV6-2 or TRBV6-3 and TRBJ2-6; absent DNA, TCRdb's TRBD2 call cannot be checked. The CDR3 is 18 residues long. Germline CDR1 and CDR2: MNHEY and SVGEGT. CDR3 region: CASTGGTDGSAGANVLTF.

The V gene is TRBV7-9, the J gene TRBJ2-1; without DNA, the TCRdb call of TRBD1 cannot be checked. CDR3 length: 14 residues. The germline gives CDR1 SEHNR, CDR2 FQNEAQ (reference sequence). The CDR3 protein is CASNRQGAHNEQFF. Using reference TRBV7-9 and TRBJ2-1 for the parts outside the CDR3, the full variable domain is DTGVSQNPRHKITKRGQNVTFRCDPISEHNRLYWYRQTLGQGPEFLTYFQNEAQLEKSRLLSDRFSAERPKGSFSTLEIQRTEQGDSAMYLCASNRQGAHNEQFFGPGTRLTVL.

The chain couples TRBV7-9 to TRBJ2-2; TCRdb names TRBD2, which stays unverified in the absence of DNA. CDR3 length: 16 amino acids. Germline V CDR1 and CDR2: SEHNR, FQNEAQ (reference sequence). The CDR3 protein is CASSLMSGGNTGELFF.

The J gene is TRBJ2-7, the V gene TRBV6-2 or TRBV6-3; TCRdb's D call, TRBD1, is unchecked because there is no DNA. The CDR3 sequence is 16 residues long. Per germline, CDR1 MNHEY and CDR2 SVGEGT. This CDR3 is CASSYSTDRGLHEQYF.

The chain's CDR3 is CSVLGSSAVTEAFF. This sequence joins TRBV29-1 and TRBJ1-1. The CDR3 totals 14 residues. The germline V gene encodes CDR1 SQVTM and CDR2 ANQGSEA. Complete variable domain (other parts from reference TRBV29-1 and TRBJ1-1): SAVISQKPSRDICQRGTSLTIQCQVDSQVTMMFWYRQQPGQSLTLIATANQGSEATYESGFVIDKFPISRPNLTFSTLTVSNMSPEDSSIYLCSVLGSSAVTEAFFGQGTRLTVV.

The V call is TRBV19, the J call TRBJ1-1; TCRdb lists TRBD1, though no DNA is available to test this call. CDR1 is LNHDA, CDR2 SQIVND, per germline (reference sequence). The CDR3 extends over 14 amino acids. The CDR3 sequence: CASSLSGRWTEAFF.

The J gene is TRBJ2-3, the V gene TRBV7-3; the TCRdb D gene call, TRBD1, has no DNA to confirm it. In germline, CDR1 is SGHTA, CDR2 FQGTGA. The CDR3 runs to 15 residues. CDR3 sequence: CASSLKGTPADTQYF.

The genes are TRBV5-7 and TRBJ2-1; TCRdb returns TRBD2, unconfirmable since there is no DNA. TRBV5-7 is annotated as an ORF whose role is uncertain. The CDR3 is 17 amino acids. CDR3 region: CASSWEDGLAGFNEQFF.

This chain uses TRBV12-3 or TRBV12-4 with TRBJ2-5; TCRdb proposes TRBD2, but this gene call is untestable without DNA. This CDR3 is 16 amino acids long. CDR3: CASSPSAGGPDVTQYF.

The chain employs TRBV21-1 and TRBJ2-1; without DNA, the TCRdb call of TRBD1 cannot be checked. TRBV21-1 is classified as a pseudogene. There are 15 residues in the CDR3. The CDR3 loop is CASSKGHRGGHEQFF.

The chain links TRBV12-3 or TRBV12-4 to TRBJ2-7; TCRdb indicates TRBD2, and absent DNA this call remains unverified. This CDR3 comprises 14 residues. This CDR3 is CASSPSSGTYEQYF.

The rearrangement uses TRBV6-2 or TRBV6-3 and TRBJ2-7; there is no DNA to check the TCRdb D call of TRBD1. Germline CDR1 MNHEY, CDR2 SVGEGT. There are 13 residues in the CDR3. The CDR3 spells CASRGQGSYEQYF.

The J gene is TRBJ2-3, the V gene TRBV7-8. The CDR3 contains 15 residues. In germline, CDR1 is SGHVS, CDR2 FQNEAQ. CDR3 loop: CASSLEAPRTDTQYF.

Here the CDR3 reads CASSQDTGYDEQYF. The V and J genes are TRBV4-1 and TRBJ2-7; TCRdb's D gene call, TRBD1, goes unchecked for lack of DNA. The CDR3 has 14 amino acids. The germline V gene encodes CDR1 MGHRA and CDR2 YSYEKL.

The genes are TRBV27 and TRBJ2-1; lacking DNA, the TRBD1 call made by TCRdb goes unchecked. Germline V gene lookup returns CDR1 MNHEY and CDR2 SMNVEV (reference sequence). This CDR3 is 13 amino acids long. CDR3 sequence reads: CASRAPRYNEQFF.

The J gene is TRBJ2-7, the V gene TRBV29-1; the D call of TRBD1 rests on TCRdb alone, since no DNA is present to check it. The CDR3 length is 13 residues. Germline CDR1 and CDR2: SQVTM and ANQGSEA. CDR3 loop: CSVGARSSYEQYF.

Considering frequency, this clonotype is medium-sized. CDR3 sequence reads: CASSLDGNTEAFF. The rearrangement joins TRBV27 to TRBJ1-1. In germline, CDR1 is MNHEY, CDR2 SMNVEV (reference sequence). CDR3 length equals 13 residues.